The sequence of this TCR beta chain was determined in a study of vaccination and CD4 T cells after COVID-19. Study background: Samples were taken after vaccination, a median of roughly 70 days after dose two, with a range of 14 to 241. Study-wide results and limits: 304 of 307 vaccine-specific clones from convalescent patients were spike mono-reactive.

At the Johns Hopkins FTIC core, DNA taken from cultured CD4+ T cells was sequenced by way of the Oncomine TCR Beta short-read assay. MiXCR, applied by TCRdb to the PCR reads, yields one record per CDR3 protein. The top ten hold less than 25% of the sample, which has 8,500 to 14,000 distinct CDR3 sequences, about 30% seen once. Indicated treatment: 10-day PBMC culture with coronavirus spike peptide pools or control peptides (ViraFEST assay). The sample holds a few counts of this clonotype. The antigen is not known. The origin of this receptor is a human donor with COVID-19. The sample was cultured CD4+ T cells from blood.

The CDR3 coding sequence is TGTGCCAGCAAGAAAAGGGGTTCACCCCTCCACTTT. Residues: CASKKRGSPLHF. This chain links TRBV12-3 or TRBV12-4 with TRBJ1-6, with D tentatively TRBD1 (5 bases). Deletions cut 7 bases from V and 9 bases from J, with 10 bases between. The CDR3 is 12 amino acids.